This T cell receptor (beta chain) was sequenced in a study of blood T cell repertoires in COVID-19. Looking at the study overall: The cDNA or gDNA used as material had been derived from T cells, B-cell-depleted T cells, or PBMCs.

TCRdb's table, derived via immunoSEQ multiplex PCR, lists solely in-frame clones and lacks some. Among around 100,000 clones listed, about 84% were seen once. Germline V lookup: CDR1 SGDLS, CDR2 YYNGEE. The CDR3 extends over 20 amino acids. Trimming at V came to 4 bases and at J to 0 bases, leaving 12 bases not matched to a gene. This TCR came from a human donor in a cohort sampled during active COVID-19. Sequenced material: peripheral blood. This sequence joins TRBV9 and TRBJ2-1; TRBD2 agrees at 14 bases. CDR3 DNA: TGTGCCAGCAGCCCTGGGACTAGCGGGGGCCGGAGAGACTCCTACAATGAGCAGTTCTTC. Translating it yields CASSPGTSGGRRDSYNEQFF.